The clone carrying this TCR beta chain showed up many times. Its antigen is currently unknown. This entry is derived from a study of T cells in Graves' hyperthyroidism and ophthalmopathy. The CDR3 spans 14 residues. The V gene lost 5 bases and the J gene lost 2 bases, with 11 bases spanning the gap. Researchers took RNA transcripts and amplified the TCR beta CDR3 regions from them. The TCR CDR3 first-round RT-PCR relied on the HTBI primer set. TCRdb reprocessed the multiplex PCR reads via MiXCR and lists one record per CDR3 protein. The sample carries 340,000 or so distinct CDR3 sequences, 21% recorded once. Whole-study findings and limits: The authors' 13 V-J model separated ophthalmopathy from stable hyperthyroidism.

With a duration under 2 months, the hyperthyroidism was newly diagnosed in patients aged 18 to 65. Exclusion criteria comprised uncontrolled infection, other autoimmune disease, pregnancy or lactation. Each diagnosis was grounded in clinical symptoms, serum thyroxine and TRAb, thyroid ultrasound, and orbital computed tomography. This receptor was taken from a woman in her fifties or sixties with Graves' hyperthyroidism. The sequenced material came from blood. The J gene is TRBJ2-3, the V gene TRBV12-3 or TRBV12-4; a weak D match, TRBD1 (6 bases). The CDR3 spells CASSLDRSTDTQYF. CDR3 sequence (DNA): TGTGCCAGCAGTCTCGACAGGTCCACAGATACGCAGTATTTT.